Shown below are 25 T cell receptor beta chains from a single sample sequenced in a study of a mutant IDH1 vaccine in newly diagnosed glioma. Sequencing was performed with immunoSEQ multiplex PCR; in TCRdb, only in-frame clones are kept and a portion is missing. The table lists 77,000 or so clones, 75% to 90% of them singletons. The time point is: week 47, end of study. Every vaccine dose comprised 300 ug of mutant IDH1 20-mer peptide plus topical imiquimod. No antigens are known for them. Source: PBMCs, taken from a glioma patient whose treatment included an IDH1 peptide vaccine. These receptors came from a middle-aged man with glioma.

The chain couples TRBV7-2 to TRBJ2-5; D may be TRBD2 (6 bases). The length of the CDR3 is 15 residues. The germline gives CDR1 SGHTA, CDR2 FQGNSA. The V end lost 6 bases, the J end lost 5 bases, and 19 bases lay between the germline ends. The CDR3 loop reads CASRGRATGVETQYF. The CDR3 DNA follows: TGTGCCAGCAGAGGACGGGCGACGGGGGTGGAGACCCAGTACTTC.

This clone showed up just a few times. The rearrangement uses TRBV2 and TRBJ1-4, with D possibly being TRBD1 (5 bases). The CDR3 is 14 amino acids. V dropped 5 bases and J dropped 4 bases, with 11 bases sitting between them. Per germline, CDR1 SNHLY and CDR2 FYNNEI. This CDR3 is CASSSGRFNEKLFF. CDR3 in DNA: TGTGCCAGCAGTTCGGGACGGTTTAATGAAAAACTGTTTTTT. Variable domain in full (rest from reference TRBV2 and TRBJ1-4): EPEVTQTPSHQVTQMGQEVILRCVPISNHLYFYWYRQILGQKVEFLVSFYNNEISEKSEIFDDQFSVERPDGSNFTLKIRSTKLEDSAMYFCASSSGRFNEKLFFGSGTQLSVL.

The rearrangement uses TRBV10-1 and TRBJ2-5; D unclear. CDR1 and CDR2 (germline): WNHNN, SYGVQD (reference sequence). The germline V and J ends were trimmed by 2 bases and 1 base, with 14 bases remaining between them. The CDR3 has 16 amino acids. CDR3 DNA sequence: TGCGCCAGCAGTGAGACCTTACCCTACGTCCAAGAGACCCAGTACTTC. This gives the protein CASSETLPYVQETQYF.

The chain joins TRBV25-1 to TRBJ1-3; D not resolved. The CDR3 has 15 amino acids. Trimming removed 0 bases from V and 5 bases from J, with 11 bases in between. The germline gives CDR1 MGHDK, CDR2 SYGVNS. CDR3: CASSEYKEWRNTIYF. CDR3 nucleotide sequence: TGTGCCAGCAGTGAATATAAGGAATGGCGAAACACCATATATTTT.

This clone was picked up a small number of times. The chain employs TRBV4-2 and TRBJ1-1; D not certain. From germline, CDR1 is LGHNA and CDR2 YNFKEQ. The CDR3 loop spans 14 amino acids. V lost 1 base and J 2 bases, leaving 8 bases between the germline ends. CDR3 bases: TGTGCCAGCAGCCAAGGGGGAACCAACACTGAAGCTTTCTTT. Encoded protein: CASSQGGTNTEAFF.

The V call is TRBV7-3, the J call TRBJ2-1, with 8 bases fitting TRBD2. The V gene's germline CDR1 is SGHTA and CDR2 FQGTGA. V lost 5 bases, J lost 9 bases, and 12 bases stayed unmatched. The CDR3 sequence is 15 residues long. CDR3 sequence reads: CASSPPAGGRGEQFF. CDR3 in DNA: TGTGCCAGCAGCCCCCCCGCGGGAGGTCGTGGTGAGCAGTTCTTC.

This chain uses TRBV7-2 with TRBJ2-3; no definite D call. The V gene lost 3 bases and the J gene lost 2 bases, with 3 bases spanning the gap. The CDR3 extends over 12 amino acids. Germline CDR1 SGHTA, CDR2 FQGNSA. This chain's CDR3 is CASSFPTDTQYF. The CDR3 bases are TGTGCCAGCAGCTTCCCCACAGATACGCAGTATTTT.

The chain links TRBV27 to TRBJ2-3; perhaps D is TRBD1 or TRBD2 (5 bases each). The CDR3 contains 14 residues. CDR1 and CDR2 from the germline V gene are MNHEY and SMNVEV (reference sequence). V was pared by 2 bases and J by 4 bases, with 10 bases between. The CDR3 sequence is CASSLEGLADTQYF. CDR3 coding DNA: TGTGCCAGCAGTTTAGAGGGGTTGGCAGATACGCAGTATTTT.

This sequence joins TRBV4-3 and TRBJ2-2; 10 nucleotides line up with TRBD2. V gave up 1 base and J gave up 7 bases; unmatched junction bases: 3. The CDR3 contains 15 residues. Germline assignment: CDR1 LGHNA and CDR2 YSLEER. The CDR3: CASSQGTSGSGELFF. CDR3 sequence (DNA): TGCGCCAGCAGCCAAGGGACTAGCGGTAGCGGGGAGCTGTTTTTT.

The CDR3 region has the DNA TGTGCCAGCAGCTCCGAGTCGAGAGGTCAGCCCCAGCATTTT. It translates to CASSSESRGQPQHF. The chain recombines TRBV7-2 with TRBJ1-5; D is ambiguous. CDR3 length: 14 amino acids. CDR1 and CDR2 (germline): SGHTA, FQGNSA. Trimming stripped 4 bases from V and 6 bases from J, with 13 bases between.

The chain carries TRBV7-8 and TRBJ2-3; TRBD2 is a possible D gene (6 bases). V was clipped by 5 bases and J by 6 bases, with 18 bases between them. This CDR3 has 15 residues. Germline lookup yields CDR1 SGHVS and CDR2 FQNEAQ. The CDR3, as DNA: TGTGCCAGCAGCCACAGGAGGGATCGGGGGGATACGCAGTATTTT. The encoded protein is CASSHRRDRGDTQYF.

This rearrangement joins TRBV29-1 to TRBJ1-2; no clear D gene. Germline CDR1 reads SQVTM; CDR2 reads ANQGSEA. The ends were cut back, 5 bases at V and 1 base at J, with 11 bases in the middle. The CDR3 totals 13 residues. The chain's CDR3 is CSVSSADNYGYTF. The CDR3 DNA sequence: TGCAGCGTTTCTTCTGCGGATAACTATGGCTACACCTTC.

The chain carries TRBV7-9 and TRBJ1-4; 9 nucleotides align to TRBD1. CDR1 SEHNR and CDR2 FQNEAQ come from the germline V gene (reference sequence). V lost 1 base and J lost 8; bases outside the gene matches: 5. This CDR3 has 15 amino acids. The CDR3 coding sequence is TGTGCCAGCAGCTTAGGGACAGGGGACCGGGAAAAACTGTTTTTT. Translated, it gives CASSLGTGDREKLFF.

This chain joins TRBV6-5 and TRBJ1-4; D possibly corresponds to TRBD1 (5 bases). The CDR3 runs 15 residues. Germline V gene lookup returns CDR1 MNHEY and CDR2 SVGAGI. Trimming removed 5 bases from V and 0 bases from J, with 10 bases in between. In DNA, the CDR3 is TGTGCCAGCAGTAACAGCAGGGCAACTAATGAAAAACTGTTTTTT. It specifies CASSNSRATNEKLFF.

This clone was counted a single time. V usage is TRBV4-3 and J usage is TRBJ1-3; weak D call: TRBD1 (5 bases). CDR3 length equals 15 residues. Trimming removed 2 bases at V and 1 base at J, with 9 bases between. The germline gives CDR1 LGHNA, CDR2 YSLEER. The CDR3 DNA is TGCGCCAGCAGCCAATCGAGGGGATCTGGAAACACCATATATTTT. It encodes CASSQSRGSGNTIYF.

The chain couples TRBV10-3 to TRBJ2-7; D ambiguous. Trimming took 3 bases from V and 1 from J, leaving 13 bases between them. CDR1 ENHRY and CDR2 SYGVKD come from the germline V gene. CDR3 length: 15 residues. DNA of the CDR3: TGTGCCATCAGTGATCCAATGACACCTTCCTACGAGCAGTACTTC. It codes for CAISDPMTPSYEQYF.

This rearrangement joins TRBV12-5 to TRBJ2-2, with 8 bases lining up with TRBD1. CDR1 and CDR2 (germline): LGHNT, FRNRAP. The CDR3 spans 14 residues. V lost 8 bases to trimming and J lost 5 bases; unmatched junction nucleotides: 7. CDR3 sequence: CASTGGRATGELFF. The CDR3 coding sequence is TGTGCTAGTACAGGGGGTCGGGCGACCGGGGAGCTGTTTTTT.

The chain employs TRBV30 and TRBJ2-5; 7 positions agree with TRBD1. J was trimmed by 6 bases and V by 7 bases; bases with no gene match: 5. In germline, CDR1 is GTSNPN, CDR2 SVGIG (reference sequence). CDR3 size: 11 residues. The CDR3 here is CALHRGKTQYF. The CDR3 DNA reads TGTGCCTTGCACAGGGGAAAGACCCAGTACTTC.

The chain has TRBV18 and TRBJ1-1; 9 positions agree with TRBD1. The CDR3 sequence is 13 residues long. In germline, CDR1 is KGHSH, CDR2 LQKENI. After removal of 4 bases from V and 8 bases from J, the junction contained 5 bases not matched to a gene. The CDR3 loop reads CASSRDGQGEAFF. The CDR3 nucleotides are TGTGCCAGCTCACGAGACGGACAGGGGGAAGCTTTCTTT.

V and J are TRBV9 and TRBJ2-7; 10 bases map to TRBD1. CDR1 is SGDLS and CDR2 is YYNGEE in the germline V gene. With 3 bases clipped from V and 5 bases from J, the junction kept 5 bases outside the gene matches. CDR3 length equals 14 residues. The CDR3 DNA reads TGTGCCAGCAGCGCCCCGGGACAGGGGAACGAGCAGTACTTC. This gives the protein CASSAPGQGNEQYF.

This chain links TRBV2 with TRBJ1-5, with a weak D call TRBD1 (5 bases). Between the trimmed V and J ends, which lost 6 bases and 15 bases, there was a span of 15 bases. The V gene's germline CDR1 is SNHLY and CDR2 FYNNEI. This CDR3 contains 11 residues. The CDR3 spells CASSETGARHF. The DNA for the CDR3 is TGTGCCAGCAGCGAGACTGGGGCCAGGCATTTT.

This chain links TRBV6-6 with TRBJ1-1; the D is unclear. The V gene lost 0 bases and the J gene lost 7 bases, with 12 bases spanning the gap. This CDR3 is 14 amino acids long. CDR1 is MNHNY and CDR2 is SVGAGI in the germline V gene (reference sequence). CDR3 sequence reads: CASSYSMSLSEAFF. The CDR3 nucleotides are TGTGCCAGCAGTTACTCGATGTCTTTGAGTGAAGCTTTCTTT.

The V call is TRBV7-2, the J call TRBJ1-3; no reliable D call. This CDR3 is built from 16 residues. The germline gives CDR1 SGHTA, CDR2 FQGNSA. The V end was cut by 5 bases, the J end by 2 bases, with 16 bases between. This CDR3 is CASSRSPGKTGNTIYF. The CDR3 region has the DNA TGTGCCAGCAGCCGATCACCGGGGAAGACTGGAAACACCATATATTTT.

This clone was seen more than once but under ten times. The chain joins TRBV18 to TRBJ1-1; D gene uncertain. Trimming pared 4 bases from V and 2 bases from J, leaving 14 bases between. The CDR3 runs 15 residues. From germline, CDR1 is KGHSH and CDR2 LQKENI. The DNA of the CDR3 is TGTGCCAGCTCACTCAGTAACCCCTCAAACACTGAAGCTTTCTTT. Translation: CASSLSNPSNTEAFF.

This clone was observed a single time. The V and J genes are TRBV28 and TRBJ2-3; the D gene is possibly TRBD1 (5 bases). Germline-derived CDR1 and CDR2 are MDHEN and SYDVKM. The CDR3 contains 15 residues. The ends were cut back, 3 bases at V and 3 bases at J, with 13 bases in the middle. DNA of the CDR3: TGTGCCAGCAGTTTTTTCGACAGAGAGACAGATACGCAGTATTTT. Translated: CASSFFDRETDTQYF.